The present T cell receptor beta chain was sequenced within a study of T cell responses to AZD1222 COVID-19 vaccine. Study results and caveats: Clonal diversity was possibly underestimated, and the donors were mostly white British, with more females. Regions 160-218 and 743-854 dominated among vaccine-associated CD4 TCRs spanning spike.

The protocol was immunoSEQ multiplex PCR, while the TCRdb copy is restricted to in-frame clones and leaves out a portion. The sample holds 130,000 or so clones, roughly 85% seen once. Concerning this clone itself: What it binds is not known.

Germline assignment: CDR1 KGHDR and CDR2 SFDVKD. There are 14 residues in the CDR3. Between the trimmed V and J ends, which lost 4 bases and 4 bases, there was a span of 9 bases. This TCR derives from an adult who received the MenACWY meningococcal vaccine as a control. This chain uses TRBV24-1 with TRBJ2-2; D not certain. The sequences come from peripheral blood, collected 28 days after the second dose of the MenACWY control vaccine. The CDR3 DNA follows: TGTGCCACCAGTGAACCCGGAAGCACCGGGGAGCTGTTTTTT. As protein: CATSEPGSTGELFF.